The rows below give T cell receptor beta chains drawn from one sample of a study of human T cells and chemical hapten exposure. In TCRdb, the RACE reads were re-called with MiXCR into one record per CDR3 protein. The profile shows about 130,000 distinct CDR3 sequences, approximately 9.5% of them singletons. Input material: whole blood. The receptors were sampled from a male donor in good health. Some clones in this sample may be carry-over from other donors' samples. CDR3s include the opening cysteine and the closing phenylalanine or tryptophan.

V gene: TRBV12-3/TRBV12-4; CDR3 protein: CASNRANLGGYTF
V gene: TRBV27; CDR3 protein: CASSAVGAGGPHEQYF
V gene: TRBV12-3/TRBV12-4; CDR3 protein: CASSLIISYGYTF
V gene: TRBV20-1; CDR3 protein: CSALGQGRVEQYF
V gene: TRBV5-1; CDR3 protein: CASSPRRGAGELFF
V gene: TRBV20-1; CDR3 protein: CSAQTENTEAFF
V gene: TRBV7-6; CDR3 protein: CASSLAQSSTDTQYF
V gene: TRBV29-1; CDR3 protein: CSVEGQVQDTQYF
V gene: TRBV30; CDR3 protein: CAWSVAQGGYNEQFF
V gene: TRBV29-1; CDR3 protein: CSAAAQGARVEAFF
V gene: TRBV12-3/TRBV12-4; CDR3 protein: CASSLGPRYNEQFF
V gene: TRBV10-3; CDR3 protein: CAISESRQGYEQYF
V gene: TRBV7-9; CDR3 protein: CASSLSGVEETQYF
V gene: TRBV4-3; CDR3 protein: CASSQDRAPGNEQFF
V gene: TRBV7-9; CDR3 protein: CASSLVREETQYF
V gene: TRBV7-6; CDR3 protein: CASSVTSGRAIDTQYF
V gene: TRBV6-5; CDR3 protein: CASSYVRDTEAFF
V gene: TRBV29-1; CDR3 protein: CSAEEREFNEQYF
V gene: TRBV5-1; CDR3 protein: CASSPGTGNSPLHF
V gene: TRBV4-2; CDR3 protein: CASSQARREIDGYTF
V gene: TRBV6-2/TRBV6-3; CDR3 protein: CASSYPSNTGELFF
V gene: TRBV6-5; CDR3 protein: CASSYSETGIGANEKLFF
V gene: TRBV12-3/TRBV12-4; CDR3 protein: CASRPRPGAAFF
V gene: TRBV24-1; CDR3 protein: CATSDFGGAQYF
V gene: TRBV20-1; CDR3 protein: CSAGLAGSTDTQYF
V gene: TRBV20-1; CDR3 protein: CSAPRDRVAFF
V gene: TRBV5-6; CDR3 protein: CASSQRPGVTGGDEQYF
V gene: TRBV5-6; CDR3 protein: CASNLAARTKNIQYF
V gene: TRBV7-9; CDR3 protein: CASRGQPDTQYF
V gene: TRBV25-1; CDR3 protein: CASSDPGHYEQYF
V gene: TRBV20-1; CDR3 protein: CSARDARSTDTQYF
V gene: TRBV6-1; CDR3 protein: CASSEGTGSNQPQHF
V gene: TRBV2; CDR3 protein: CASRRLAGVPDEQFF
V gene: TRBV7-3; CDR3 protein: CASSAAPNQPQHF
V gene: TRBV10-3; CDR3 protein: CAISTQGSYGYTF
V gene: TRBV27; CDR3 protein: CASSTLGGQGFGYTF
V gene: TRBV6-2/TRBV6-3; CDR3 protein: CASIYSGSLDEQFF
V gene: TRBV4-3; CDR3 protein: CAIHLPLSQGKGYEQYF
V gene: TRBV6-2/TRBV6-3; CDR3 protein: CASSYRGHGTEAFF
V gene: TRBV20-1; CDR3 protein: CSARDSGSPTYEQYF
V gene: TRBV4-2; CDR3 protein: CASSQTGQGAGNTIYF
V gene: TRBV5-4; CDR3 protein: CAGRTSGGAGADTQYF
V gene: TRBV29-1; CDR3 protein: CSVTQTGEGEAFF
V gene: TRBV29-1; CDR3 protein: CSVVQGPSEQYF
V gene: TRBV10-3; CDR3 protein: CAMGRGTNTGELFF
V gene: TRBV20-1; CDR3 protein: CSVGQGARGREQYF
V gene: TRBV6-6; CDR3 protein: CASSNGQGAKYEQYF
V gene: TRBV7-8; CDR3 protein: CASSLSSGWSSYEQYF
V gene: TRBV12-3/TRBV12-4; CDR3 protein: CASRTTGGGQPQHF
V gene: TRBV25-1; CDR3 protein: CASSDSPGQGYSGELFF
V gene: TRBV7-2; CDR3 protein: CASSPGQALEQYF
V gene: TRBV12-3/TRBV12-4; CDR3 protein: CASSPITGGLGYTF